Below are 22 T cell receptor beta chains sequenced from a single sample in a study of blood T cell repertoires in COVID-19. Libraries were prepared by immunoSEQ multiplex PCR; TCRdb keeps only in-frame clonotypes and omits some of them. Of some 54,000 clones listed, roughly four fifths are singletons. Sequencing was performed on peripheral blood. These receptors were taken from an older woman with acute or convalescent COVID-19.

This chain links TRBV4-1 with TRBJ1-4; D not certain. From germline, CDR1 is MGHRA and CDR2 YSYEKL. Trimming removed 1 base at V and 0 bases at J, with 9 bases between. The CDR3 runs to 16 residues. CDR3 region: CASSQGPTPTNEKLFF. CDR3 sequence (DNA): TGCGCCAGCAGCCAAGGCCCCACTCCAACTAATGAAAAACTGTTTTTT.

The chain combines TRBV4-1 with TRBJ1-2; 7 nucleotides line up with TRBD1. Per germline, CDR1 MGHRA and CDR2 YSYEKL. The CDR3 sequence is 15 residues long. V lost 4 bases to trimming and J lost 4 bases; unmatched junction nucleotides: 9. The CDR3 sequence: CASSPGQSFTYGYTF. In DNA form, the CDR3 reads TGCGCCAGCAGCCCGGGACAGAGCTTCACCTATGGCTACACCTTC.

The V and J genes are TRBV6-6 and TRBJ2-2, with TRBD2 identical over 14 bases. Trimming removed 5 bases from V and 4 bases from J; junction bases left unmatched: 6. The CDR3 contains 17 residues. Germline V gives CDR1 MNHNY, CDR2 SVGAGI (reference sequence). As DNA, the CDR3 is TGTGCCAGCAGTCGAGGGACTAGCGGGGGATCCACCGGGGAGCTGTTTTTT. Its protein is CASSRGTSGGSTGELFF.

This clone was observed a single time. The chain carries TRBV6-5 and TRBJ1-2, with D hard to call. The CDR3 runs 13 residues. CDR1 is MNHEY, CDR2 SVGAGI, per germline. V gave up 2 bases and J gave up 2 bases, with 6 bases separating them. This chain's CDR3 is CASSYELNYGYTF. CDR3 nucleotides: TGTGCCAGCAGTTACGAACTCAACTATGGCTACACCTTC.

The CDR3 here is CASSNGLAGGELFF. CDR3 DNA: TGTGCCAGCAGCAATGGACTAGCGGGAGGGGAGCTGTTTTTT. The genes are TRBV7-7 and TRBJ2-2; 12 positions match TRBD2. The CDR3 contains 14 residues. CDR1 is SSHAT, CDR2 FNYEAQ, per germline (reference sequence). The junction had 3 bases not matched to a gene; V was cut back by 5 bases and J by 8 bases.

This chain joins TRBV28 and TRBJ2-4; 7 positions agree with TRBD1. Trimming cost V 4 bases and J 6 bases; bases outside gene matches: 9. Germline CDR1 reads MDHEN; CDR2 reads SYDVKM. The CDR3 consists of 15 residues. CDR3 nucleotides: TGTGCCAGCAGTTCATCGCCGGGACAGATAAACATTCAGTACTTC. Translated, it gives CASSSSPGQINIQYF.

The chain is built from TRBV3-1 (or the pseudogene TRBV3-2) and TRBJ1-2; 9 bases fit TRBD1. Germline lookup yields CDR1 LGHDT and CDR2 YNNKEL (reference sequence). This CDR3 comprises 14 residues. J was trimmed by 8 bases and V by 4 bases; bases with no gene match: 8. The CDR3 loop is CASSPGQGQRGYTF. The CDR3 region has the DNA TGTGCCAGCAGCCCCGGACAGGGGCAGAGGGGCTACACCTTC.

The chain employs TRBV29-1 and TRBJ1-2; the D is unclear. The CDR3 contains 11 residues. Germline V gene data show CDR1 as SQVTM and CDR2 as ANQGSEA. For the CDR3, the DNA is TGCGGTGAGCGGACTAACTATGGCTACACCTTC. Its translation is CGERTNYGYTF.

The genes are TRBV18 and TRBJ2-5; TRBD1 might be the D (6 bases). V was trimmed by 1 base and J by 1 base, leaving 16 bases between them. Looked up from germline, CDR1 is KGHSH and CDR2 is LQKENI. This CDR3 has 17 residues. The CDR3 nucleotides are TGTGCCAGCTCACCACGTCGAACACAGGGTGGCCAAGAGACCCAGTACTTC. Translation: CASSPRRTQGGQETQYF.

The table lists this clone with a count of one. The CDR3 reads CASSSSRSGRHDGDQPQHF. The CDR3, as DNA: TGTGCCAGCAGTTCAAGTCGTAGCGGACGGCATGATGGGGATCAGCCCCAGCATTTT. The genes are TRBV28 and TRBJ1-5; unclear D gene. Trimming stripped 4 bases from V and 5 bases from J, with 27 bases between. Germline values: CDR1 MDHEN, CDR2 SYDVKM. This CDR3 is 19 amino acids long. The entire variable domain, with the rest obtained from reference TRBV28 and TRBJ1-5, is as follows: DVKVTQSSRYLVKRTGEKVFLECVQDMDHENMFWYRQDPGLGLRLIYFSYDVKMKEKGDIPEGYSVSREKKERFSLILESASTNQTSMYLCASSSSRSGRHDGDQPQHFGDGTRLSIL.

The rearrangement uses TRBV5-5 and TRBJ2-7; TRBD2 might be the D (7 bases). Germline-derived CDR1 and CDR2 are SGHKS and YYEKEE (reference sequence). Trimming took 4 bases from V and 6 from J, leaving 17 bases between them. The CDR3 extends over 14 amino acids. The CDR3 sequence: CASSKGGQGSEQYF. For the CDR3, the DNA is TGTGCCAGCAGCAAGGGGGGGCAGGGGAGCGAGCAGTACTTC.

This chain joins TRBV19 and TRBJ2-1, with 7 bases matching TRBD2. This CDR3 is 15 amino acids long. Losses at the gene ends were 1 base for V and 2 bases for J; bases not matched to a gene: 2. Germline V gives CDR1 LNHDA, CDR2 SQIVND (reference sequence). CDR3 DNA: TGTGCCAGTAGTATAGCCCTAGCGGCCTACAATGAGCAGTTCTTC. Translating gives CASSIALAAYNEQFF.

This clone was seen more than once but under ten times. This chain connects TRBV5-6 to TRBJ2-7, with D possibly matching TRBD2 (5 bases). The CDR3 has 14 amino acids. V lost 0 bases to trimming and J lost 3 bases, with 10 bases between them. The germline CDR1 and CDR2 sequences are SGHDT and YYEEEE. CDR3 nucleotides: TGTGCCAGCAGCTTGGTACGTAGCGACTACGAGCAGTACTTC. The encoded protein is CASSLVRSDYEQYF.

This sequence joins TRBV12-3 or TRBV12-4 and TRBJ1-1; the D gene is possibly TRBD1 (5 bases). V was trimmed by 3 bases and J by 10 bases, leaving 12 bases between them. The CDR3 has 12 amino acids. The CDR3 region is CASSFEMGRAFF. The CDR3, as DNA: TGTGCCAGCAGTTTCGAGATGGGGCGAGCTTTCTTT.

This sequence joins TRBV7-6 and TRBJ2-6, with D possibly matching TRBD1 (5 bases). Germline CDR1 reads SGHVS; CDR2 reads FNYEAQ. There are 15 residues in the CDR3. Trimming removed 1 base at V and 6 bases at J, with 10 bases between. CDR3 DNA sequence: TGTGCCAGCAGCTTAGGGCAGGGAAAGGCCAACGTCCTGACTTTC. This codes for CASSLGQGKANVLTF. Drawing the rest from reference TRBV7-6 and TRBJ2-6, the complete variable domain is GAGVSQSPRYKVTKRGQDVALRCDPISGHVSLYWYRQALGQGPEFLTYFNYEAQQDKSGLPNDRFSAERPEGSISTLTIQRTEQRDSAMYRCASSLGQGKANVLTFGAGSRLTVL.

The chain links TRBV7-7 to TRBJ2-2, with D unclear. V lost 5 bases and J lost 0, with 10 bases in between. Germline CDR1 is SSHAT and CDR2 is FNYEAQ (reference sequence). CDR3 length: 15 amino acids. The CDR3 protein is CASSPSAANTGELFF. CDR3 DNA sequence: TGTGCCAGCAGCCCCTCGGCGGCGAACACCGGGGAGCTGTTTTTT. The full variable domain, rest sourced from reference TRBV7-7 and TRBJ2-2, is GAGVSQSPRYKVTKRGQDVTLRCDPISSHATLYWYQQALGQGPEFLTYFNYEAQPDKSGLPSDRFSAERPEGSISTLTIQRTEQRDSAMYRCASSPSAANTGELFFGEGSRLTVL.

This clone was seen just once. The V call is TRBV6-5, the J call TRBJ2-7; no firm D call. The ends were cut back, 9 bases at V and 1 base at J, with 19 bases in the middle. Germline loops: CDR1 MNHEY, CDR2 SVGAGI. CDR3 length equals 15 residues. The CDR3 nucleotides read TGTGCCAGTAAAACCGGTGGTACGCGGTCCTACGAGCAGTACTTC. It yields the protein CASKTGGTRSYEQYF.

J is TRBJ2-5 and V is TRBV24-1; a possible D gene is TRBD2 (5 bases). This CDR3 region has 13 residues. Germline loops: CDR1 KGHDR, CDR2 SFDVKD. V gave up 5 bases and J gave up 4 bases, with 10 bases separating them. The CDR3 reads CATSVSGRETQYF. CDR3 DNA sequence: TGTGCCACCAGTGTTTCGGGGAGAGAGACCCAGTACTTC.

This chain joins TRBV7-8 and TRBJ2-5; 7 bases match TRBD1. The CDR3 runs 15 residues. J lost 2 bases, V lost 5 bases, and 8 bases had no gene match. The germline CDR1 and CDR2 sequences are SGHVS and FQNEAQ. For the CDR3, the DNA is TGTGCCAGCAGCCCGGACAGGCTGCAGCAAGAGACCCAGTACTTC. Protein: CASSPDRLQQETQYF.

The chain couples TRBV14 to TRBJ2-4; D possibly corresponds to TRBD1 (6 bases). The germline V gene has CDR1 SGHDN and CDR2 FVKESK. Deletions cut 4 bases from V and 5 bases from J, with 6 bases between. The CDR3 has 12 residues. In DNA, the CDR3 is TGTGCCAGCAGCCGGACAGAAAACATTCAGTACTTC. Its protein is CASSRTENIQYF.

V gene TRBV30 combines with J gene TRBJ2-7, with TRBD2 identical over 8 bases. The CDR3 spans 13 residues. CDR1 is GTSNPN, CDR2 SVGIG, per germline (reference sequence). With 7 bases clipped from V and 1 base from J, the junction kept 6 bases outside the gene matches. The CDR3 nucleotides are TGTGCCTATTGGACTAGCCTTTCCTACGAGCAGTACTTC. Protein product: CAYWTSLSYEQYF.

The CDR3 nucleotides are TGTGCCAGCAGCTTAGGCCTGGCAGGGGGCGAGCAGTACTTC. Residues: CASSLGLAGGEQYF. The genes are TRBV13 and TRBJ2-7; TRBD1 matches 7 bases. Germline CDR1 is PRHDT and CDR2 is FYEKMQ (reference sequence). Germline trimming cut 0 bases from V and 6 bases from J; bases unmatched to any gene: 5. There are 14 residues in the CDR3. Combining the CDR3 with reference TRBV13 and TRBJ2-7 gives the whole variable domain AAGVIQSPRHLIKEKRETATLKCYPIPRHDTVYWYQQGPGQDPQFLISFYEKMQSDKGSIPDRFSAQQFSDYHSELNMSSLELGDSALYFCASSLGLAGGEQYFGPGTRLTVT.